A single sample is the source of the 26 T cell receptor beta chains below, sequenced in a study of CD8 T cells in ankylosing spondylitis. TCRdb recomputed calls from the 5' RACE reads with MiXCR, one row per CDR3 protein. The sample carries approximately 350,000 distinct CDR3 sequences, approximately 22% recorded once. The sequencing sample was made of blood, either unsorted or a sorted T cell fraction (not recorded which). The receptors come from a male donor with ankylosing spondylitis or in good health (not recorded which).

J is TRBJ1-4 and V is TRBV29-1; TRBD1 is a possible D gene (6 bases). The CDR3 has 13 residues. Trimming removed 6 bases from V and 7 bases from J, with 15 bases in between. CDR1 is SQVTM, CDR2 ANQGSEA, per germline. The chain's CDR3 is CSVRQVRGEKLFF. In DNA form, the CDR3 reads TGCAGCGTGAGACAGGTTCGGGGTGAAAAACTGTTTTTT.

The chain uses TRBV7-6 and TRBJ2-7; the D is unclear. Germline CDR1 SGHVS, CDR2 FNYEAQ. CDR3 length: 17 amino acids. V dropped 1 base and J dropped 6 bases, with 22 bases sitting between them. The chain's CDR3 is CASSLESPGRIRFEQYF. Written as DNA, the CDR3 is TGTGCCAGCAGCTTAGAATCCCCAGGCCGGATCCGATTCGAGCAGTACTTC.

The chain has TRBV10-3 and TRBJ2-5, with 7 bases fitting TRBD1. Trimming cost V 10 bases and J 2 bases; bases outside gene matches: 7. The CDR3 contains 13 residues. CDR1 ENHRY and CDR2 SYGVKD come from the germline V gene. Here the CDR3 DNA reads TGTGCCACCAACCGACAGGGACAAGAGACCCAGTACTTC. Translation gives CATNRQGQETQYF.

This clonotype was detected only a few times. This chain links TRBV5-1 with TRBJ2-1; D is perhaps TRBD1 or TRBD2 (5 bases each). Trimming took 3 bases from V and 8 from J, leaving 18 bases between them. Germline CDR1 is SGHRS and CDR2 is YFSETQ. CDR3 length equals 15 residues. Here the CDR3 DNA reads TGCGCCAGCAGCTCCCGGGACCCGGGCATCGATGAGCAGTTCTTC. Protein: CASSSRDPGIDEQFF.

V usage is TRBV5-6 and J usage is TRBJ2-2; D is uncertain. Between the trimmed V and J ends, which lost 3 bases and 4 bases, there was a span of 7 bases. Germline lookup yields CDR1 SGHDT and CDR2 YYEEEE. This CDR3 comprises 13 residues. The CDR3 DNA follows: TGTGCCAGCAGCTCGTACGGCACCGGGGAGCTGTTTTTT. Encoded protein: CASSSYGTGELFF. The entire variable domain, with the rest obtained from reference TRBV5-6 and TRBJ2-2, is as follows: DAGVTQSPTHLIKTRGQQVTLRCSPKSGHDTVSWYQQALGQGPQFIFQYYEEEERQRGNFPDRFSGHQFPNYSSELNVNALLLGDSALYLCASSSYGTGELFFGEGSRLTVL.

The chain couples TRBV20-1 to TRBJ2-3, with 10 bases aligning to TRBD2. With V trimmed by 1 base and J by 0 bases, 10 bases remained unmatched. Germline CDR1 reads DFQATT; CDR2 reads SNEGSKA (reference sequence). The CDR3 covers 18 residues. CDR3 DNA sequence: TGCAGTGCTAGAGGTTGGCTAGCGGGGGCCGTTAGCACAGATACGCAGTATTTT. It yields the protein CSARGWLAGAVSTDTQYF.

This clonotype was recorded a few times. The genes are TRBV7-9 and TRBJ2-1; 12 positions agree with TRBD2. CDR1 and CDR2 (germline): SEHNR, FQNEAQ (reference sequence). The CDR3 is made up of 16 amino acids. The junction had 12 bases not matched to a gene; V was cut back by 5 bases and J by 10 bases. CDR3 in amino acids: CASSPTSGGPLGEQFF. The DNA for the CDR3 is TGTGCCAGCAGCCCTACTAGCGGGGGGCCTCTCGGGGAGCAGTTCTTC.

In its sample, this clonotype was seen a few times. The chain uses TRBV9 and TRBJ2-4; no firm D call. Trimming took 1 base from V and 0 from J, leaving 5 bases between them. Germline lookup yields CDR1 SGDLS and CDR2 YYNGEE. The CDR3 is made up of 14 amino acids. This chain's CDR3 is CASSVSEAKNIQYF. For the CDR3, the DNA is TGTGCCAGCAGCGTAAGTGAAGCCAAAAACATTCAGTACTTC.

This clonotype was seen a few times. The chain links TRBV7-9 to TRBJ2-5, with no clear D. This CDR3 has 13 residues. CDR1 and CDR2 from the germline V gene are SEHNR and FQNEAQ (reference sequence). The germline V and J ends were trimmed by 5 bases and 2 bases, with 9 bases remaining between them. CDR3 DNA sequence: TGTGCCAGCAGCGATAGCCGACAAGAGACCCAGTACTTC. This translates into CASSDSRQETQYF. Supplemented by reference TRBV7-9 and TRBJ2-5, the full variable domain reads DTGVSQNPRHKITKRGQNVTFRCDPISEHNRLYWYRQTLGQGPEFLTYFQNEAQLEKSRLLSDRFSAERPKGSFSTLEIQRTEQGDSAMYLCASSDSRQETQYFGPGTRLLVL.

The J gene is TRBJ2-7, the V gene TRBV10-3; D unclear. V lost 3 bases to trimming and J lost 0 bases, with 9 bases between them. The CDR3 extends over 14 amino acids. Germline CDR1 and CDR2: ENHRY and SYGVKD. Here the CDR3 reads CAISDTASSYEQYF. The CDR3, as DNA: TGTGCCATCAGTGATACAGCGAGCTCCTACGAGCAGTACTTC.

Comments on this clonotype: The junction departs from the called germline gene at one end, perhaps through a read error. This rearrangement joins TRBV15 to TRBJ2-1; weak D call: TRBD1 (5 bases). Germline V gene data show CDR1 as LNHNV and CDR2 as YYDKDF (reference sequence). The CDR3 extends over 16 amino acids. CDR3 sequence: CATNRESWGIRNEQFF. For the CDR3, the DNA is TGTGCCACCAACAGAGAGAGTTGGGGCATACGGAATGAGCAGTTCTTC.

This clonotype was detected a few times. The chain links TRBV7-9 to TRBJ2-1, with 10 bases identical to TRBD1. The CDR3 loop spans 16 amino acids. Trimming cost V 2 bases and J 7 bases; bases outside gene matches: 8. CDR1 SEHNR and CDR2 FQNEAQ come from the germline V gene (reference sequence). CDR3 DNA sequence: TGTGCCAGCAGCTTAACCGGGACAGGGGCCTTAAATGAGCAGTTCTTC. Translating it yields CASSLTGTGALNEQFF.

The V call is TRBV28, the J call TRBJ2-3; D is ambiguous. V was shortened by 5 bases and J by 2 bases, with 11 bases between the two germline ends. Germline values: CDR1 MDHEN, CDR2 SYDVKM. This CDR3 has 14 residues. The CDR3 sequence is CASSLSQYTDTQYF. The CDR3 coding sequence is TGTGCCAGCAGTCTCTCCCAATACACAGATACGCAGTATTTT.

The genes are TRBV20-1 and TRBJ2-7, with a possible D match to TRBD1 (5 bases). From germline, CDR1 is DFQATT and CDR2 SNEGSKA (reference sequence). Trimming left V 3 bases short and J 2 bases short, with 11 bases between. The CDR3 runs to 13 residues. The CDR3 DNA reads TGCAGTGCTAGTGGTGACAGCACCTACGAGCAGTACTTC. Encoded protein: CSASGDSTYEQYF.

This clonotype was seen more than once but under ten times. V is TRBV11-2 and J is TRBJ1-2; D ambiguous. The CDR3 sequence is 13 residues long. V lost 3 bases to trimming and J lost 4 bases, with 9 bases between them. From germline, CDR1 is SGHAT and CDR2 FQNNGV. Here the CDR3 DNA reads TGTGCCAGCAGCTTTTCGGGTTCCTATGGCTACACCTTC. Encoded protein: CASSFSGSYGYTF.

The chain employs TRBV20-1 and TRBJ1-5, with TRBD1 matching 9 bases. The CDR3 runs to 14 residues. The germline V gene has CDR1 DFQATT and CDR2 SNEGSKA (reference sequence). After removal of 5 bases from V and 5 bases from J, the junction contained 7 bases not matched to a gene. CDR3 DNA sequence: TGCAGTGCTCCCGGGACAGGGTGGCATCAGCCCCAGCATTTT. Translation gives CSAPGTGWHQPQHF.

This clonotype was picked up a small number of times. This chain joins TRBV15 and TRBJ2-7, with D perhaps matching TRBD2 (5 bases). With 5 bases removed from V and 3 bases from J, the gap between germline ends came to 17 bases. Per germline, CDR1 LNHNV and CDR2 YYDKDF (reference sequence). The CDR3 has 15 amino acids. CDR3 protein: CATSPTSRSGYEQYF. The CDR3 coding sequence is TGTGCCACCAGCCCGACATCAAGAAGCGGCTACGAGCAGTACTTC.

This clonotype was seen at least ten times. The chain recombines TRBV12-3 or TRBV12-4 with TRBJ1-1; D is unclear. Trimming cost V 5 bases and J 9 bases, with 13 bases left between them. This CDR3 spans 12 amino acids. The CDR3 sequence is CASSVTGNQAFF. In DNA form, the CDR3 reads TGTGCCAGCAGTGTGACCGGGAACCAAGCTTTCTTT.

The chain links TRBV2 to TRBJ2-7, with 7 bases matching TRBD1. V lost 2 bases to trimming and J lost 3 bases; unmatched junction nucleotides: 7. The germline CDR1 and CDR2 sequences are SNHLY and FYNNEI. The CDR3 consists of 15 residues. CDR3 nucleotides: TGTGCCAGCAGTGAATGGCCCGGGACAGACTACGAGCAGTACTTC. Protein sequence: CASSEWPGTDYEQYF.

The chain links TRBV7-9 to TRBJ2-2, with no clear D. Germline V CDR1 and CDR2: SEHNR, FQNEAQ (reference sequence). The CDR3 extends over 16 amino acids. The ends were cut back, 0 bases at V and 2 bases at J, with 10 bases in the middle. The CDR3 sequence is CASSLAPPSNTGELFF. In DNA, the CDR3 is TGTGCCAGCAGCTTAGCCCCCCCCTCTAACACCGGGGAGCTGTTTTTT.

This clonotype was counted a few times. The V call is TRBV29-1, the J call TRBJ2-2; 9 bases agree with TRBD2. CDR3 size: 16 residues. V was pared by 3 bases and J by 5 bases, with 10 bases of the junction left unmatched. Germline assignment: CDR1 SQVTM and CDR2 ANQGSEA. The DNA for the CDR3 is TGCAGCGTTGAGCGGGGGGGCCCGGGGGGGACCGGGGAGCTGTTTTTT. Encoded protein: CSVERGGPGGTGELFF.

This clonotype was detected many times. V and J are TRBV12-3 or TRBV12-4 and TRBJ2-5, with a possible D match to TRBD2 (5 bases). The CDR3 totals 14 residues. Trimming pared 3 bases from V and 1 base from J, leaving 9 bases between. CDR3 nucleotide sequence: TGTGCCAGCAGTTTGTTGGGAGCCCAAGAGACCCAGTACTTC. The encoded protein is CASSLLGAQETQYF.

This rearrangement joins TRBV29-1 to TRBJ2-7; 8 bases agree with TRBD1. The trim removed 6 bases at V and 2 bases at J, leaving 18 bases unmatched. CDR1 SQVTM and CDR2 ANQGSEA come from the germline V gene. The CDR3 contains 17 residues. The CDR3 DNA is TGCAGCGTCCATGGGAAGGTTGGGGACAGGTACCCCTACGAGCAGTACTTC. Translating it yields CSVHGKVGDRYPYEQYF.

Concerning this clonotype itself: One junction end does not reproduce the germline sequence, and a read error may be involved. This chain joins TRBV15 and TRBJ2-5; tentative D call: TRBD1 (5 bases). From germline, CDR1 is LNHNV and CDR2 YYDKDF (reference sequence). The CDR3 runs to 15 residues. CDR3 region: CATSGENRYQETQYF. The CDR3, as DNA: TGTGCCACCAGCGGAGAGAACAGGTACCAAGAGACCCAGTACTTC.

Ten or more counts support this clonotype. The chain links TRBV5-1 to TRBJ1-1, with D unclear. The V end lost 0 bases, the J end lost 0 bases, and 9 bases lay between the germline ends. Germline lookup yields CDR1 SGHRS and CDR2 YFSETQ. This CDR3 has 15 residues. This CDR3 reads CASSLGLILNTEAFF. The CDR3 nucleotides are TGCGCCAGCAGCTTGGGGTTGATCTTGAACACTGAAGCTTTCTTT.

This chain links TRBV7-9 with TRBJ2-5; TRBD2 aligns across 10 bases. Germline V gene sequence: CDR1 SEHNR, CDR2 FQNEAQ (reference sequence). The trim removed 4 bases at V and 0 bases at J, leaving 2 bases unmatched. This CDR3 is built from 15 residues. CDR3 in DNA: TGTGCCAGCAGCTCCCTAGCGGGGGACCAAGAGACCCAGTACTTC. Its protein product is CASSSLAGDQETQYF.